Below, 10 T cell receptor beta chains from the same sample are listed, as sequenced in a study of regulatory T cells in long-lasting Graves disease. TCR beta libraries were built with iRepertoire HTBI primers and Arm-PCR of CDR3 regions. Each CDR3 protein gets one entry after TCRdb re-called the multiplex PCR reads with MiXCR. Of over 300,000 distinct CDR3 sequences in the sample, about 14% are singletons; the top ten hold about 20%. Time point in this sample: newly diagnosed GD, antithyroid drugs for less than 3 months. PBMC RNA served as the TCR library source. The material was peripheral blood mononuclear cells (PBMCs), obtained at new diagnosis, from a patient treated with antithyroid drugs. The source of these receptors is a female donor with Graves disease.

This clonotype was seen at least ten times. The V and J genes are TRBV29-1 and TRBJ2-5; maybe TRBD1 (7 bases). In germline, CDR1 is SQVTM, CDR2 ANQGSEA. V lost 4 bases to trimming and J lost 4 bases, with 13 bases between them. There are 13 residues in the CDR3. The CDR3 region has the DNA TGCAGCGTTGGGTCAGGGGGGCGAGAGACCCAGTACTTC. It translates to CSVGSGGRETQYF.

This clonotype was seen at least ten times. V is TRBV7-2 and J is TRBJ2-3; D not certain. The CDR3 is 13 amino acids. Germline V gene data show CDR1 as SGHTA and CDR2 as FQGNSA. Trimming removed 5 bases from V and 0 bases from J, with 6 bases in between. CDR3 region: CASSPTSTDTQYF. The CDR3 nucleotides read TGTGCCAGCAGCCCTACCAGCACAGATACGCAGTATTTT. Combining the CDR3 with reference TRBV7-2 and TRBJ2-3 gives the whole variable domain GAGVSQSPSNKVTEKGKDVELRCDPISGHTALYWYRQSLGQGLEFLIYFQGNSAPDKSGLPSDRFSAERTGGSVSTLTIQRTQQEDSAVYLCASSPTSTDTQYFGPGTRLTVL.

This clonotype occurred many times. This CDR3 reads CASRRGGTQYF. The CDR3 DNA is TGTGCCAGCAGGCGGGGGGGGACCCAGTACTTC. V and J are TRBV27 and TRBJ2-5; TRBD2 matches at 9 bases. This CDR3 is 11 amino acids long. The germline V gene has CDR1 MNHEY and CDR2 SMNVEV (reference sequence). V shed 6 bases, J shed 7 bases, and the junction held 0 bases outside the gene matches.

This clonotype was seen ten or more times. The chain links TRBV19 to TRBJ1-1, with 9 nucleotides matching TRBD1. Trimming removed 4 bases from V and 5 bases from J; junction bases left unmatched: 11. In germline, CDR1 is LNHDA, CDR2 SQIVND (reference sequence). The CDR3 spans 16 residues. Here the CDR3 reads CASSTPGQGGSTEAFF. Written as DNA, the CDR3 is TGTGCCAGTAGTACTCCGGGACAGGGAGGGAGTACTGAAGCTTTCTTT.

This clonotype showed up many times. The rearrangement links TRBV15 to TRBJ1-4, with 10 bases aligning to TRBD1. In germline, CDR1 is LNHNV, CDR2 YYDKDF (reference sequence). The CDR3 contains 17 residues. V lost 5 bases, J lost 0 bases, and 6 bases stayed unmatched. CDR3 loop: CATSPGQGLATNEKLFF. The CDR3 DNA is TGTGCCACCAGCCCGGGACAGGGGTTGGCAACTAATGAAAAACTGTTTTTT.

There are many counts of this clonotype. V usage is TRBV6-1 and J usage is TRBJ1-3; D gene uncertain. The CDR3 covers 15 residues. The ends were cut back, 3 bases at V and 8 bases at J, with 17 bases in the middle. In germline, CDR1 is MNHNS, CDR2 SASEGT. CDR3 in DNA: TGTGCCAGCAGTGAGGTGCGGGCGGAGACGGACACCATATATTTT. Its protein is CASSEVRAETDTIYF.

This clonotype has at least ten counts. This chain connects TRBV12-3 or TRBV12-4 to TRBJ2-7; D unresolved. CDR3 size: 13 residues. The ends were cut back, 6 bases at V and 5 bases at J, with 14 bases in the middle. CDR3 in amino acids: CASRHREDDEQYF. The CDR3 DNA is TGTGCCAGCAGACATCGCGAGGACGACGAGCAGTACTTC.

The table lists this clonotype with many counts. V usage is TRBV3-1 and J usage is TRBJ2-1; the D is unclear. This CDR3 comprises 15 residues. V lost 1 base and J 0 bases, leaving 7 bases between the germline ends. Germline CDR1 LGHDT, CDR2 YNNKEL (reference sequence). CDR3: CASSQVGSSYNEQFF. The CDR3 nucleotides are TGTGCCAGCAGCCAAGTGGGCAGCTCCTACAATGAGCAGTTCTTC.

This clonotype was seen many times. CDR3 in DNA: TGCGCCAGCAGCTGGGCAGGGAGTCTTTCGAGCAATCAGCCCCAGCATTTT. It yields the protein CASSWAGSLSSNQPQHF. V and J are TRBV5-1 and TRBJ1-5; maybe TRBD1 (5 bases). Germline CDR1 is SGHRS and CDR2 is YFSETQ. Trimming removed 3 bases at V and 1 base at J, with 17 bases between. The CDR3 runs to 17 residues.

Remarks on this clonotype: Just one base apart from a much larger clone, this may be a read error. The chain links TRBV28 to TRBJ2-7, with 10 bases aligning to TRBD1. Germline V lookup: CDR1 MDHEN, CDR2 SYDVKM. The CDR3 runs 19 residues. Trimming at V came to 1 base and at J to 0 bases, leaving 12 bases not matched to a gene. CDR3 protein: CASSLSPGTGVASSYEQYF. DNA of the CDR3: TGTGCCAGCAGTTTATCTCCAGGGACAGGGGTTGCCTCCTCCTACGAGCAGTACTTC. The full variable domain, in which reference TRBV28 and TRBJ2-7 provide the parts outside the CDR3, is DVKVTQSSRYLVKRTGEKVFLECVQDMDHENMFWYRQDPGLGLRLIYFSYDVKMKEKGDIPEGYSVSREKKERFSLILESASTNQTSMYLCASSLSPGTGVASSYEQYFGPGTRLTVT.